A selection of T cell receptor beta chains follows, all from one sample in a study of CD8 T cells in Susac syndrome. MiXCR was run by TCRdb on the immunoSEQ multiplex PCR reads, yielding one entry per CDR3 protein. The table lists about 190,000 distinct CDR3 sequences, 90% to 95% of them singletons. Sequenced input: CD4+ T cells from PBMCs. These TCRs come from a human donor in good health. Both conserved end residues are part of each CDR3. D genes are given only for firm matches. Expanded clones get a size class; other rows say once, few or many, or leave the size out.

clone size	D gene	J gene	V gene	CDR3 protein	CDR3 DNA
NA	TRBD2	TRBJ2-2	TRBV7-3	CASSLLPPLEMAGVAPWELFF	TGTGCCAGCAGCCTCCTACCCCCTCTTGAAATGGCGGGGGTGGCCCCCTGGGAGCTGTTTTTT
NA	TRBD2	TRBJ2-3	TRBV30	CAWSLALVGGAGDTQYF	TGTGCCTGGAGTCTCGCCTTGGTCGGGGGGGCAGGAGATACGCAGTATTTT
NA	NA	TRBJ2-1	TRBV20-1	CSARITLGEQFF	TGCAGTGCTAGGATCACGCTAGGGGAGCAGTTCTTC
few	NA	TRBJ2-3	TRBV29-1	CSVGLGDTQYF	TGCAGCGTTGGGTTGGGAGATACGCAGTATTTT
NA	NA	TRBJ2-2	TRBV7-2	CASSSYPGELFF	TGTGCCAGCAGCTCATACCCCGGGGAGCTGTTTTTT
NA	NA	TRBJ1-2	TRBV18	CASSPTADGYTF	TGTGCCAGCTCACCAACGGCTGATGGCTACACCTTC
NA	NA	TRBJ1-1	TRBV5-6	CASSLVGSMNTEAFF	TGTGCCAGCAGCTTGGTCGGGAGCATGAACACTGAAGCTTTCTTT
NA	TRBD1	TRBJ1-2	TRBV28	CASSLPSDRGHDGYTF	TGTGCCAGCAGTTTGCCCTCGGACAGGGGTCACGATGGCTACACCTTC
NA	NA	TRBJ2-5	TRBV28	CASSLSREETQYF	TGTGCCAGCAGTTTAAGCAGGGAAGAGACCCAGTACTTC
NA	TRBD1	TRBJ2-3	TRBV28	CASSYDRGLTDTQYF	TGTGCCAGCAGCTATGACAGGGGGCTCACAGATACGCAGTATTTT
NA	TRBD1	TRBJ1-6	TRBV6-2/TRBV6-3	CATWDRSTYNSPLHF	TGTGCCACCTGGGACAGATCAACTTATAATTCACCCCTCCACTTT
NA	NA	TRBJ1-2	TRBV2	CASSLQGSKGYTF	TGTGCCAGCAGTCTACAGGGATCGAAAGGCTACACCTTC
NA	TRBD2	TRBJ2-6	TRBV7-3	CASSLTLRGNSGANVLTF	TGTGCCAGCAGCTTAACGTTGCGGGGGAACTCTGGGGCCAACGTCCTGACTTTC
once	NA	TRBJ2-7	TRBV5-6	CASTLPRGNEQYF	TGTGCCAGCACCCTCCCACGGGGGAACGAGCAGTACTTC
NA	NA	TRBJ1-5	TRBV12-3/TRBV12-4	CASSSQAINQPQHF	TGTGCCAGCAGTTCACAGGCCATCAATCAGCCCCAGCATTTT